This TCR beta chain was retrieved from a study of T cells in Graves' hyperthyroidism and ophthalmopathy. The wider study: Specimen type is peripheral blood, collected at initial diagnosis prior to any treatment.

The definition of stable Graves' hyperthyroidism was no ophthalmopathy progression within 18 months. The CDR3 regions of TCR beta were amplified from RNA transcripts. The primer set for the first-round RT-PCR of the TCR CDR3 was HTBI. TCRdb independently ran MiXCR on the multiplex PCR reads; one entry per CDR3 protein. The profile covers approximately 400,000 distinct CDR3 sequences, with about 15% appearing a single time and 32% taken by the ten largest. There are 13 residues in the CDR3. Between the trimmed V and J ends, which lost 5 bases and 6 bases, there was a span of 11 bases. From germline, CDR1 is LNHNV and CDR2 YYDKDF (reference sequence). This clonotype was picked up many times.

The source material was blood. The TCR comes from a woman between 25 and 40 years old with Graves' hyperthyroidism. The gene calls are TRBV15 and TRBJ2-1; D is perhaps TRBD1 (6 bases). The CDR3 loop is CATSPQGFNEQFF. The CDR3 region has the DNA TGTGCCACCAGCCCACAGGGTTTCAATGAGCAGTTCTTC.